The next 2 T cell receptor beta chains were all read from a single sample in a study of beta chain features in type 1 diabetes. Notes on the study in general: Shorter TCRB CDR3s, moderately but significantly so, were found in Type 1 diabetes patients in all four CD4+ subsets.

These receptors' antigens are unknown. Expressed TCRB transcripts were sequenced because the entire RNA isolate underwent reverse transcription. Profiled with immunoSEQ multiplex PCR; TCRdb holds only in-frame clones, not every one. The sample carries under 50,000 clones, roughly 70% recorded once. The sequencing input was Tregs from blood. The receptors stem from a woman aged 18 to 35 with type 1 diabetes.

This clone has only a few counts. The V gene is TRBV11-2, the J gene TRBJ1-1; possible D gene TRBD1, 6 bases. Germline CDR1 reads SGHAT; CDR2 reads FQNNGV. The CDR3 has 14 amino acids. Trimming shortened V by 1 base and J by 5 bases, and 11 bases separated the two germline ends. This CDR3 is CASSLGYRATEAFF. CDR3 sequence (DNA): TGTGCCAGCAGCTTAGGTTACAGGGCAACTGAAGCTTTCTTT.

This clone was detected a few times. The CDR3 DNA sequence: TGTGCCAGCAGCCCCACTGGAGGGACCGGATACTACGAGCAGTACTTC. This translates into CASSPTGGTGYYEQYF. V gene TRBV7-9 combines with J gene TRBJ2-7; tentatively, D is TRBD2 (6 bases). Between the trimmed V and J ends, which lost 5 bases and 3 bases, there was a span of 20 bases. Germline assignment: CDR1 SEHNR and CDR2 FQNEAQ (reference sequence). The CDR3 runs 16 residues.